The next 7 T cell receptor beta chains were all read from a single sample in a study of regulatory T cells in long-lasting Graves disease. Stated time point: newly diagnosed GD, antithyroid drugs for less than 3 months. PBMC RNA served as the TCR library source. Building the TCR beta libraries relied on iRepertoire HTBI primers, and CDR3 regions underwent Arm-PCR. A single record per CDR3 protein comes from TCRdb applying MiXCR to the multiplex PCR reads. The table has about 530,000 distinct CDR3 sequences, more than 15% seen once. This same sample was also part of a study on T cells in Graves' hyperthyroidism and ophthalmopathy.

This material consisted of peripheral blood mononuclear cells (PBMCs), taken at new diagnosis, from a patient treated with antithyroid drugs. The receptors derive from a woman aged 35 to 60 with Graves disease.

As regards this clonotype: A much larger clone sits a single nucleotide away, making a read error possible. This chain connects TRBV20-1 to TRBJ2-3, with 11 bases matching TRBD2. The germline CDR1 and CDR2 sequences are DFQATT and SNEGSKA (reference sequence). With V trimmed by 6 bases and J by 6 bases, 17 bases remained unmatched. This CDR3 is 17 amino acids long. The DNA for the CDR3 is TGCAGTGCGATCGATAGCGGGGGGGCTTTCTACCGCGATACGCAGTATTTT. As protein: CSAIDSGGAFYRDTQYF.

In its sample, this clonotype was seen many times. This chain links TRBV10-3 with TRBJ2-3, with D perhaps TRBD1 or TRBD2 (7 bases each). Germline values: CDR1 ENHRY, CDR2 SYGVKD. There are 15 residues in the CDR3. V was trimmed by 6 bases and J by 0 bases, leaving 13 bases between them. The CDR3 sequence: CAIRNRGGSTDTQYF. In DNA, the CDR3 is TGTGCCATCAGAAACAGGGGAGGGAGCACAGATACGCAGTATTTT.

This clonotype has at least ten counts. The chain combines TRBV12-3 or TRBV12-4 with TRBJ1-1, with D maybe TRBD1 (6 bases). The CDR3 consists of 13 residues. V shed 2 bases and J shed 6 bases, with 10 bases lying between them. As DNA, the CDR3 is TGTGCCAGCAGTTTACGGGGGGCCGCTGAAGCTTTCTTT. Its translation: CASSLRGAAEAFF.

This clonotype was recorded many times. V is TRBV24-1 and J is TRBJ1-2, with TRBD1 as a possible D gene (5 bases). The germline V and J ends were trimmed by 0 bases and 8 bases, with 18 bases remaining between them. Germline loops: CDR1 KGHDR, CDR2 SFDVKD. The CDR3 extends over 16 amino acids. The CDR3 protein is CATSDLIQTAVRGYTF. CDR3 bases: TGTGCCACCAGTGATTTGATTCAGACAGCGGTTCGAGGCTACACCTTC.

This clonotype was seen many times. The chain links TRBV3-1 to TRBJ2-7; unclear D gene. The CDR3 sequence is 15 residues long. V was pared by 4 bases and J by 3 bases, with 16 bases between. Germline values: CDR1 LGHDT, CDR2 YNNKEL (reference sequence). CDR3 nucleotides: TGTGCCAGCAGCCGGAGCCTCGGCTCTAACTACGAGCAGTACTTC. Its protein product is CASSRSLGSNYEQYF.

This clonotype was recorded at least ten times. V and J are TRBV2 and TRBJ2-7, with D tentatively TRBD1 (6 bases). CDR1 and CDR2 (germline): SNHLY, FYNNEI. The CDR3 is made up of 15 amino acids. Trimming shortened V by 6 bases and J by 3 bases, and 18 bases separated the two germline ends. CDR3 sequence reads: CASRQGLAPYYEQYF. For the CDR3, the DNA is TGTGCCAGCAGACAGGGTTTGGCCCCATACTACGAGCAGTACTTC.

This clonotype has only a few counts. The chain has TRBV18 and TRBJ1-2; D possibly corresponds to TRBD1 (6 bases). Germline V gives CDR1 KGHSH, CDR2 LQKENI. CDR3 length: 15 amino acids. V was cut by 3 bases and J by 13 bases, with 24 bases left in between. The CDR3 DNA sequence: TGTGCCAGCTCACCCCCGAGTTTTAGGGGGGAGAGCTGCACCTTC. Translated: CASSPPSFRGESCTF.